This T cell receptor (beta chain) stems from a study of technical replicates of blood from several donors. V gave up 1 base and J gave up 12 bases, with 19 bases separating them. Germline V CDR1 and CDR2: SGHTA, FQGNSA. The CDR3 extends over 15 amino acids. Measured with immunoSEQ multiplex PCR; TCRdb has only the in-frame clones, and not every one. Of roughly 62,000 clones listed, about nine tenths are singletons. The receptor was isolated from a human donor in good health. Some clones in this sample may be carry-over from other donors' samples. This chain connects TRBV7-2 to TRBJ2-1, with D perhaps TRBD2 (7 bases). Sequencing was performed on PBMCs. CDR3 bases: TGTGCCAGCAGCTTAGTGGGGGGGCAGCCTCAGGTGCAGTTCTTC. It yields the protein CASSLVGGQPQVQFF.